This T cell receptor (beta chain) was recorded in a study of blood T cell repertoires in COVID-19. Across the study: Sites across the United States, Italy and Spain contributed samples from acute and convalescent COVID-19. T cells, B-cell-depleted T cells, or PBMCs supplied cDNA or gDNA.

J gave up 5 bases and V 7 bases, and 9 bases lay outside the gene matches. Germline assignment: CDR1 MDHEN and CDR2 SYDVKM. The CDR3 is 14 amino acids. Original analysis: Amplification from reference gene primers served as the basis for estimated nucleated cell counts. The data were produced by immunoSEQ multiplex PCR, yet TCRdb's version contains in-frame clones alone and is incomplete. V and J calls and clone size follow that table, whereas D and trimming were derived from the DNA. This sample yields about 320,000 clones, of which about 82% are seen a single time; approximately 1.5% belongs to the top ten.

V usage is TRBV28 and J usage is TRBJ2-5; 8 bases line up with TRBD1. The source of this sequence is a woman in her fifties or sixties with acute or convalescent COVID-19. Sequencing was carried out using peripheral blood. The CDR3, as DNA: TGTGCCAGCACCCATCCAGGGGGCAGTGAGACCCAGTACTTC. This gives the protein CASTHPGGSETQYF.